Below, 15 T cell receptor beta chains from the same sample are listed, as sequenced in a study of PD-1 blockade in classical Hodgkin lymphoma. Clones were read by immunoSEQ multiplex PCR, and TCRdb kept only the in-frame ones, dropping some. The sample contains about 110,000 clones, around nine tenths of which appear only once. Time point defined: cycle 4 day 1 (C4D1), after less than 7 weeks of nivolumab. Each patient relapsed following autologous stem cell transplantation, and prior brentuximab vedotin exposure differed. The sequencing here drew on peripheral blood mononuclear cells (PBMCs), taken before the fourth cycle of nivolumab. The receptors were gathered from a human donor with classical Hodgkin lymphoma.

This chain uses TRBV7-2 with TRBJ1-1; TRBD1 matches 10 bases. Germline V CDR1 and CDR2: SGHTA, FQGNSA. The CDR3 runs to 14 residues. Losses at the gene ends were 6 bases for V and 5 bases for J; bases not matched to a gene: 6. The CDR3 nucleotides read TGTGCCAGCAGTCGGGACAGGGGAGGTACTGAAGCTTTCTTT. It is translated as CASSRDRGGTEAFF.

The rearrangement uses TRBV14 and TRBJ2-4; 16 nucleotides align to TRBD2. V dropped 4 bases and J dropped 11; count of bases not matched to a gene: 2. CDR3 length: 14 residues. The germline CDR1 and CDR2 sequences are SGHDN and FVKESK. The CDR3 nucleotides are TGTGCCAGCAGCCCTGGGACTAGCGGGAGGGTTCAGTACTTC. Encoded protein: CASSPGTSGRVQYF.

In nucleotides, the CDR3 is TGCAGCGTCATACCCGGGACCCTCTATGGCTACACCTTC. It translates to CSVIPGTLYGYTF. The rearrangement uses TRBV29-1 and TRBJ1-2; possible D gene TRBD1, 5 bases. This CDR3 is built from 13 residues. Per the germline V gene, CDR1 is SQVTM and CDR2 is ANQGSEA. V was pared by 6 bases and J by 4 bases, with 15 bases between.

The J gene is TRBJ1-1, the V gene TRBV18; tentative D call: TRBD1 (5 bases). V lost 2 bases and J lost 4, with 11 bases in between. Germline V gene data show CDR1 as KGHSH and CDR2 as LQKENI. The length of the CDR3 is 14 residues. The CDR3 spells CASSPNGAGTEAFF. Written as DNA, the CDR3 is TGTGCCAGCTCACCAAATGGGGCGGGCACTGAAGCTTTCTTT.

The chain joins TRBV29-1 to TRBJ2-3; 13 nucleotides align to TRBD2. Per germline, CDR1 SQVTM and CDR2 ANQGSEA. CDR3 length: 16 amino acids. V was pared by 5 bases and J by 3 bases, with 8 bases of the junction left unmatched. The CDR3 is CSVKWTSGSATDTQYF. CDR3 in DNA: TGCAGCGTTAAATGGACTAGCGGGAGCGCGACAGATACGCAGTATTTT.

The J gene is TRBJ1-1, the V gene TRBV10-1; a weak D match, TRBD1 (6 bases). CDR1 is WNHNN, CDR2 SYGVQD, per germline (reference sequence). The CDR3 consists of 14 residues. V lost 6 bases and J lost 1, with 12 bases in between. CDR3 nucleotides: TGCGCCAGCAGGCCCGGACAGTCGAACACTGAAGCTTTCTTT. This sequence encodes CASRPGQSNTEAFF.

The chain joins TRBV4-1 to TRBJ1-1; D is uncertain. The CDR3 sequence is 15 residues long. Trimming took 0 bases from V and 1 from J, leaving 9 bases between them. Germline V gene data show CDR1 as MGHRA and CDR2 as YSYEKL. In DNA, the CDR3 is TGCGCCAGCAGCCAAGAAAGGTGGCGGAACACTGAAGCTTTCTTT. It yields the protein CASSQERWRNTEAFF.

V and J are TRBV18 and TRBJ1-2, with a possible D match to TRBD1 (5 bases). CDR1 is KGHSH, CDR2 LQKENI, per germline. Trimming took off 2 bases at V and 4 bases at J, with 14 bases between the two ends. CDR3 length equals 15 residues. This CDR3 is CASSPGASEGYGYTF. The CDR3 nucleotides read TGTGCCAGCTCACCAGGGGCCTCGGAGGGCTATGGCTACACCTTC.

Only one count was recorded for this clone. The chain combines TRBV6-5 with TRBJ2-7; tentatively, D is TRBD1 (5 bases). The germline V gene has CDR1 MNHEY and CDR2 SVGAGI. V was pared by 4 bases and J by 1 base, with 11 bases between. CDR3 size: 14 residues. This CDR3 reads CASSSYRNSYEQYF. In DNA form, the CDR3 reads TGTGCCAGCAGTTCCTACAGGAATTCCTACGAGCAGTACTTC.

The chain combines TRBV10-3 with TRBJ2-5; no firm D call. Germline CDR1 and CDR2: ENHRY and SYGVKD. The CDR3 is 13 amino acids. V was pared by 4 bases and J by 5 bases, with 11 bases between. CDR3 in amino acids: CAISGATEETQYF. The DNA for the CDR3 is TGTGCCATCAGTGGCGCGACGGAGGAGACCCAGTACTTC.

The gene calls are TRBV15 and TRBJ1-2; the D is unclear. The V and J ends lost 2 bases and 4 bases respectively, with 14 bases between them. The CDR3 has 15 residues. CDR1 LNHNV and CDR2 YYDKDF come from the germline V gene (reference sequence). The CDR3, as DNA: TGTGCCACCAGCAGACGACCTCTAGGGAGCTATGGCTACACCTTC. Translation gives CATSRRPLGSYGYTF. The whole variable domain, remainder taken from reference TRBV15 and TRBJ1-2, is DAMVIQNPRYQVTQFGKPVTLSCSQTLNHNVMYWYQQKSSQAPKLLFHYYDKDFNNEADTPDNFQSRRPNTSFCFLDIRSPGLGDTAMYLCATSRRPLGSYGYTFGSGTRLTVV.

This clone was picked up one time. The rearrangement links TRBV11-3 to TRBJ2-1; D gene uncertain. This CDR3 spans 13 amino acids. The V gene's germline CDR1 is SGHNT and CDR2 YENEEA. V lost 3 bases and J 5 bases, leaving 8 bases between the germline ends. CDR3 protein: CASSFGPDNEQFF. The CDR3 DNA reads as TGTGCCAGCAGCTTTGGACCCGACAATGAGCAGTTCTTC.

V is TRBV4-1 and J is TRBJ2-7; D perhaps matches TRBD1 (5 bases). The germline gives CDR1 MGHRA, CDR2 YSYEKL. V was clipped by 0 bases and J by 6 bases, with 18 bases between them. CDR3 length equals 16 residues. The CDR3 DNA reads TGCGCCAGCAGCCAAGACAACCAGGGTGGATCAGGCGAGCAGTACTTC. Protein sequence: CASSQDNQGGSGEQYF.

The genes are TRBV11-2 and TRBJ1-1, with 8 bases matching TRBD1. Losses at the gene ends were 5 bases for V and 4 bases for J; bases not matched to a gene: 9. CDR1 is SGHAT, CDR2 FQNNGV, per germline. The CDR3 length is 15 residues. The CDR3 here is CASSPRTGWSTEAFF. The CDR3 DNA sequence: TGTGCCAGCAGCCCCCGGACAGGGTGGAGCACTGAAGCTTTCTTT.

CDR3 region: CASSRLEAIPSSYNEQFF. DNA for the CDR3: TGTGCCAGCAGTAGACTAGAAGCAATTCCGAGCTCCTACAATGAGCAGTTCTTC. The chain combines TRBV2 with TRBJ2-1; D may be TRBD2 (6 bases). Per the germline V gene, CDR1 is SNHLY and CDR2 is FYNNEI. The V end lost 5 bases, the J end lost 0 bases, and 20 bases lay between the germline ends. The CDR3 loop spans 18 amino acids.